This T cell receptor beta chain stems from a study of blood T cell repertoires in COVID-19. The table came from immunoSEQ multiplex PCR; TCRdb's copy has only in-frame clones and leaves some out. The sample records around 200,000 clones, around 85% being singletons. The CDR3 is made up of 15 amino acids. Germline values: CDR1 GTSNPN, CDR2 SVGIG (reference sequence). Unmatched junction bases numbered 12, after V lost 5 bases and J lost 4 bases. This clone occurred once. The TCR comes from a human donor with active or convalescent COVID-19. The donor label of this sample is uncertain. The chain is built from TRBV30 and TRBJ2-3; 7 bases are a match to TRBD2. Sequencing was done on a sample of peripheral blood. The CDR3 sequence: CAWSIQAGVADTQYF. Written as DNA, the CDR3 is TGTGCCTGGTCTATCCAGGCGGGAGTCGCAGATACGCAGTATTTT.